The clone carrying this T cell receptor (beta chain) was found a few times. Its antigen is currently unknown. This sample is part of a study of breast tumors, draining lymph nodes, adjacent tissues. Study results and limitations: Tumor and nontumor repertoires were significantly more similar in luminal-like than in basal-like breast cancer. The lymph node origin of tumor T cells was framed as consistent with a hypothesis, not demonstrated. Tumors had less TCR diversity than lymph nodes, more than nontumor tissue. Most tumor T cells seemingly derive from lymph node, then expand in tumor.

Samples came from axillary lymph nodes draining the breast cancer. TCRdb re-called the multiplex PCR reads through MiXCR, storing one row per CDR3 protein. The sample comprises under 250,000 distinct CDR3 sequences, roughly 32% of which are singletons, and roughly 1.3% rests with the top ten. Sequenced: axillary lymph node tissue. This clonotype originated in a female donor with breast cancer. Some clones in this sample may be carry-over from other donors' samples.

CDR3 sequence (DNA): TGTGCCAGTAGGCAGACTGAAGCTTTCTTT. Translated, it gives CASRQTEAFF. The genes are TRBV19 and TRBJ1-1; no definite D call. V was shortened by 6 bases and J by 5 bases, with 4 bases between the two germline ends. CDR3 size: 10 residues. Germline assignment: CDR1 LNHDA and CDR2 SQIVND (reference sequence). Supplemented by reference TRBV19 and TRBJ1-1, the full variable domain reads DGGITQSPKYLFRKEGQNVTLSCEQNLNHDAMYWYRQDPGQGLRLIYYSQIVNDFQKGDIAEGYSVSREKKESFPLTVTSAQKNPTAFYLCASRQTEAFFGQGTRLTVV.